The clone carrying this T cell receptor (beta chain) was detected a few times. Its antigen is not identified. The sample is drawn from a study of blood T cells in healthy people across ages. A J-beta primer mix and a sample-barcoded 5' primer were used in a second PCR of roughly 7 to 12 cycles. Tags on each cDNA molecule came from a template-switch adaptor with 12 random nucleotides. TCRdb reprocessed the 5' RACE reads via MiXCR and lists one record per CDR3 protein. In the table there are 980,000 or so distinct CDR3 sequences, about 48% of which are singletons. The study's findings and limits: Researchers judged that diversity estimates from one million T cells fell short of true values. Since the PBMCs were unsorted, naive and antigen-experienced cells could not be conclusively compared.

Total RNA, at least 6 micrograms per sample, was extracted from PBMCs. The CDR3 totals 11 residues. V lost 1 base to trimming and J lost 18 bases, with 10 bases between them. Germline CDR1 reads MGHRA; CDR2 reads YSYEKL. The TCR originated in a man aged 25 to 40 in good health. The chain recombines TRBV4-1 with TRBJ2-6, with a possible D match to TRBD2 (5 bases). The source material was blood. CDR3 nucleotides: TGCGCCAGCAGCCAAGGTGCGGGTAGGACTTTC. The encoded protein is CASSQGAGRTF.